Sequencing of this TCR beta chain was carried out in a study of cytomegalovirus exposure and HLA in healthy donors. The data were produced by immunoSEQ multiplex PCR, yet TCRdb's version contains in-frame clones alone and is incomplete. The profile covers more than 150,000 clones, with 80% to 85% appearing a single time and 2.5% to 3% taken by the ten largest. The junction had 1 base not matched to a gene; V was cut back by 1 base and J by 0 bases. This CDR3 has 15 amino acids. CDR1 LNHNV and CDR2 YYDKDF come from the germline V gene (reference sequence). The TCR originated in a woman aged 18-29 years in good health and CMV-seropositive. The sequenced material came from PBMCs. The rearrangement joins TRBV15 to TRBJ2-3, with TRBD2 matching over 7 bases. CDR3 nucleotide sequence: TGTGCCACCAGCAGAGGTAGCGGGAGCACAGATACGCAGTATTTT. This gives the protein CATSRGSGSTDTQYF.